This record concerns one T cell receptor (beta chain) sequence. What it binds is unknown. CDR1 is KGHSH and CDR2 is LQKENI in the germline V gene. The CDR3 length is 15 residues. V shed 2 bases and J shed 1 base, with 11 bases lying between them. This sample was included in a study of beta chain features in type 1 diabetes. Study-level points and caveats: In every one of the four CD4+ subsets, TCRB CDR3s were moderately but significantly shorter in Type 1 diabetes patients. The study left unresolved whether HLA type influences TCRB rearrangement. TCRB repertoires of naive, central memory and Treg cells appeared more similar among patients than among healthy donors. Type 1 diabetes patients had VDJ junctions that carried fewer insertions and more deletions.

Isolated RNA was reverse transcribed in full, so expressed TCRB transcripts were sequenced. Data came from immunoSEQ multiplex PCR; TCRdb stores just in-frame clones and leaves some out. The sample yields more than 300,000 clones, 10% to 15% seen once. The TCR was taken from a young woman with type 1 diabetes. Source material: naive CD4+ T cells from blood. V and J are TRBV18 and TRBJ1-2; no reliable D call. CDR3 protein: CASSPARRDNYGYTF. CDR3 nucleotides: TGTGCCAGCTCACCAGCTCGGCGGGATAACTATGGCTACACCTTC.